A selection of T cell receptor beta chains follows, all from one sample in a study of cytomegalovirus exposure and HLA in healthy donors. The protocol was immunoSEQ multiplex PCR, while the TCRdb copy is restricted to in-frame clones and leaves out a portion. The sample shows about 140,000 clones, approximately 80% of them seen only once. Sequencing input: PBMCs. The receptors were gathered from a woman aged 18-29 years in good health and CMV-seropositive. Each CDR3 is given with its conserved first and last residue. D genes are given only for firm matches. Not every row has a clone size; where given, it reads once, few, many or a size class.

len: 16
abundance: NA
j_gene: TRBJ1-2
v_gene: TRBV7-2
d_gene: NA
CDR3nt: TGTGCCAGCAGTCCCCCCGGGGCCCGTACGACTAGTGGCTACACCTTC
CDR3aa: CASSPPGARTTSGYTF

len: 18
abundance: NA
j_gene: TRBJ2-5
v_gene: TRBV11-2
d_gene: NA
CDR3nt: TGTGCCAGCAGCTCTCCTTTAGGGGGGGTCCGAAGACAAGAGACCCAGTACTTC
CDR3aa: CASSSPLGGVRRQETQYF

len: 15
abundance: NA
j_gene: TRBJ1-1
v_gene: TRBV18
d_gene: NA
CDR3nt: TGTGCCAGCTCACTTAATACAGGGAGGAACACTGAAGCTTTCTTT
CDR3aa: CASSLNTGRNTEAFF

len: 11
abundance: NA
j_gene: TRBJ2-1
v_gene: TRBV5-1
d_gene: NA
CDR3nt: TGCGCCAGCAGAAGGGGGAATGAGCAGTTCTTC
CDR3aa: CASRRGNEQFF

len: 19
abundance: NA
j_gene: TRBJ2-7
v_gene: TRBV5-8
d_gene: TRBD2
CDR3nt: TGTGCCTCCAACGGAGGGGCTACAGCGGGGGGATTTTACGCCTACGAGCAGTACTTC
CDR3aa: CASNGGATAGGFYAYEQYF

len: 14
abundance: NA
j_gene: TRBJ1-3
v_gene: TRBV19
d_gene: NA
CDR3nt: TGTGCCAGTAGTGCCGGGGTGTACGGAAACACCATATATTTT
CDR3aa: CASSAGVYGNTIYF

len: 19
abundance: NA
j_gene: TRBJ2-2
v_gene: TRBV5-1
d_gene: TRBD2
CDR3nt: TGCGCCAGCAGCTTGGATCCAGCGGGGATTCGTTCGGGCACCGGGGAGCTGTTTTTT
CDR3aa: CASSLDPAGIRSGTGELFF

len: 14
abundance: once
j_gene: TRBJ1-1
v_gene: TRBV5-1
d_gene: NA
CDR3nt: TGCGCCAGCAGCTTGGGTGGCGGGAACACTGAAGCTTTCTTT
CDR3aa: CASSLGGGNTEAFF

len: 13
abundance: NA
j_gene: TRBJ1-5
v_gene: TRBV7-9
d_gene: NA
CDR3nt: TGTGCCAGCAGCTTAGGGGGGACTGGGCCCCAGCATTTT
CDR3aa: CASSLGGTGPQHF

len: 17
abundance: NA
j_gene: TRBJ2-3
v_gene: TRBV18
d_gene: NA
CDR3nt: TGTGCCAGCTCACCACCGAGTGGAGGGGCAGGCACAGATACGCAGTATTTT
CDR3aa: CASSPPSGGAGTDTQYF

len: 17
abundance: NA
j_gene: TRBJ1-4
v_gene: TRBV9
d_gene: TRBD1
CDR3nt: TGTGCCAGCAGCCGTTCTAGGGACAGGGGGCAGGGGGAAAAACTGTTTTTT
CDR3aa: CASSRSRDRGQGEKLFF

len: 15
abundance: NA
j_gene: TRBJ1-4
v_gene: TRBV6-1
d_gene: NA
CDR3nt: TGTGCCAGCAGTGAGAGAGCAGCGCTGAATGAAAAACTGTTTTTT
CDR3aa: CASSERAALNEKLFF

len: 14
abundance: NA
j_gene: TRBJ2-7
v_gene: TRBV25-1
d_gene: TRBD1
CDR3nt: TGTGCCAGCAGCACCGGGACAGGGACCTACGAGCAGTACTTC
CDR3aa: CASSTGTGTYEQYF

len: 20
abundance: NA
j_gene: TRBJ2-2
v_gene: TRBV4-3
d_gene: TRBD1
CDR3nt: TGCGCCAGCAGCCAAGATTTTGGACAGGGGGTCGTAGGTGTCACCGGGGAGCTGTTTTTT
CDR3aa: CASSQDFGQGVVGVTGELFF

len: 15
abundance: NA
j_gene: TRBJ2-6
v_gene: TRBV15
d_gene: NA
CDR3nt: TGTGCCACCAGCCCGACACGCTCTGGGGCCAACGTCCTGACTTTC
CDR3aa: CATSPTRSGANVLTF

len: 17
abundance: NA
j_gene: TRBJ2-3
v_gene: TRBV11-3
d_gene: TRBD2
CDR3nt: TGTGCCAGCAGCTTAGGGACTAGCGGGGGGGCCACAGATACGCAGTATTTT
CDR3aa: CASSLGTSGGATDTQYF

len: 14
abundance: NA
j_gene: TRBJ1-1
v_gene: TRBV19
d_gene: NA
CDR3nt: TGTGCCAGTATTCTAGGGGCTGCGAACACTGAAGCTTTCTTT
CDR3aa: CASILGAANTEAFF

len: 14
abundance: NA
j_gene: TRBJ1-2
v_gene: TRBV27
d_gene: TRBD1
CDR3nt: TGTGCCAGCGGACAGGGGACTCAGAACTATGGCTACACCTTC
CDR3aa: CASGQGTQNYGYTF

len: 14
abundance: once
j_gene: TRBJ2-3
v_gene: TRBV10-3
d_gene: TRBD2
CDR3nt: TGTGCCATTTCGACTAGCGGGGAGGCAGATACGCAGTATTTT
CDR3aa: CAISTSGEADTQYF

len: 14
abundance: NA
j_gene: TRBJ2-7
v_gene: TRBV6-1
d_gene: TRBD1
CDR3nt: TGTGCCAGCAGTGAGGGACAGCTAGCCTACGAGCAGTACTTC
CDR3aa: CASSEGQLAYEQYF

len: 17
abundance: NA
j_gene: TRBJ2-7
v_gene: TRBV6-1
d_gene: TRBD1
CDR3nt: TGTGCCAGCAGTGAGCTCTTGACAGGGGGATCCTCCTACGAGCAGTACTTC
CDR3aa: CASSELLTGGSSYEQYF

len: 14
abundance: NA
j_gene: TRBJ1-3
v_gene: TRBV6-5
d_gene: TRBD1
CDR3nt: TGTGCCAGCAGTCAGACAGGGAGTGGAAACACCATATATTTT
CDR3aa: CASSQTGSGNTIYF

len: 14
abundance: NA
j_gene: TRBJ1-4
v_gene: TRBV28
d_gene: NA
CDR3nt: TGTGCCAGCACCCGGACGGACTCTAATGAAAAACTGTTTTTT
CDR3aa: CASTRTDSNEKLFF

len: 17
abundance: few
j_gene: TRBJ2-1
v_gene: TRBV5-4
d_gene: NA
CDR3nt: TGTGCCAGCAGCTTGGCGGGAATAGCTAGAGGCGACAATGAGCAGTTCTTC
CDR3aa: CASSLAGIARGDNEQFF

len: 16
abundance: NA
j_gene: TRBJ2-7
v_gene: TRBV29-1
d_gene: TRBD1
CDR3nt: TGCAGCGCCGTTGACGAGGGTAGGGACAGTCCCTACGAGCAGTACTTC
CDR3aa: CSAVDEGRDSPYEQYF

len: 12
abundance: NA
j_gene: TRBJ2-1
v_gene: TRBV28
d_gene: TRBD2
CDR3nt: TGTGCCAGCAGTCTCTTAGCGGGGGAGCAGTTCTTC
CDR3aa: CASSLLAGEQFF

len: 16
abundance: NA
j_gene: TRBJ2-1
v_gene: TRBV7-8
d_gene: NA
CDR3nt: TGTGCCAGCAGCCCCCAGTCCGGGGGCTCCTACAATGAGCAGTTCTTC
CDR3aa: CASSPQSGGSYNEQFF

len: 16
abundance: NA
j_gene: TRBJ2-3
v_gene: TRBV5-4
d_gene: NA
CDR3nt: TGTGCCAGCCGGGACTGGGGGGCGGGGGGCACAGATACGCAGTATTTT
CDR3aa: CASRDWGAGGTDTQYF

len: 14
abundance: NA
j_gene: TRBJ1-5
v_gene: TRBV18
d_gene: NA
CDR3nt: TGTGCCAGCTCACCTCAGGATAGCAATCAGCCCCAGCATTTT
CDR3aa: CASSPQDSNQPQHF

len: 12
abundance: NA
j_gene: TRBJ1-1
v_gene: TRBV11-3
d_gene: NA
CDR3nt: TGTGCCAGCAGCTTAGGGACTTCTCAAGCTTTCTTT
CDR3aa: CASSLGTSQAFF

len: 15
abundance: once
j_gene: TRBJ2-7
v_gene: TRBV6-6
d_gene: NA
CDR3nt: TGTGCCAGCAGTCCCACGGGGGACCAAAAGTACGAGCAGTACTTC
CDR3aa: CASSPTGDQKYEQYF

len: 12
abundance: NA
j_gene: TRBJ2-7
v_gene: TRBV19
d_gene: NA
CDR3nt: TGTGCCAGTAGTGATACTTTCTACGAGCAGTACTTC
CDR3aa: CASSDTFYEQYF

len: 13
abundance: NA
j_gene: TRBJ2-5
v_gene: TRBV6-6
d_gene: TRBD2
CDR3nt: TGTGCCAGCAGGTGGACTAGACAAGAGACCCAGTACTTC
CDR3aa: CASRWTRQETQYF

len: 15
abundance: NA
j_gene: TRBJ1-5
v_gene: TRBV4-1
d_gene: NA
CDR3nt: TGCGCCAGCAGCCAGGATGAGGGCAGCTACCAGCCCCAGCATTTT
CDR3aa: CASSQDEGSYQPQHF

len: 15
abundance: NA
j_gene: TRBJ2-3
v_gene: TRBV5-4
d_gene: TRBD1
CDR3nt: TGTGCCAGCAGCCCCGGAGGCCTACAGGGGAATACGCAGTATTTT
CDR3aa: CASSPGGLQGNTQYF

len: 13
abundance: NA
j_gene: TRBJ1-2
v_gene: TRBV2
d_gene: NA
CDR3nt: TGTGCCAGCAGTGGCCTGAGATGGTATGGCTACACCTTC
CDR3aa: CASSGLRWYGYTF

len: 14
abundance: NA
j_gene: TRBJ1-2
v_gene: TRBV5-1
d_gene: TRBD1
CDR3nt: TGCGCCAGCAGCTTTGGACAGGGCTTCTATGGCTACACCTTC
CDR3aa: CASSFGQGFYGYTF

len: 14
abundance: NA
j_gene: TRBJ2-2
v_gene: TRBV6-1
d_gene: TRBD2
CDR3nt: TGTGCCAGCAAGACTAGCGGGTACACCGGGGAGCTGTTTTTT
CDR3aa: CASKTSGYTGELFF

len: 14
abundance: NA
j_gene: TRBJ2-5
v_gene: TRBV5-4
d_gene: NA
CDR3nt: TGTGCCAGCAGCCCCGCCGGGACTGTCAAGACCCAGTACTTC
CDR3aa: CASSPAGTVKTQYF

len: 15
abundance: few
j_gene: TRBJ2-1
v_gene: TRBV5-1
d_gene: TRBD2
CDR3nt: TGCGCCAGCAGCTCCGTAGCGGGGGGACGACATGAGCAGTTCTTC
CDR3aa: CASSSVAGGRHEQFF

len: 13
abundance: NA
j_gene: TRBJ1-1
v_gene: TRBV30
d_gene: NA
CDR3nt: TGTGCCTGGAGTCTAGGTGAGAACACTGAAGCTTTCTTT
CDR3aa: CAWSLGENTEAFF

len: 15
abundance: NA
j_gene: TRBJ2-1
v_gene: TRBV28
d_gene: NA
CDR3nt: TGTGCCAGCAGTCAACTTCCTACCTCCTACAATGAGCAGTTCTTC
CDR3aa: CASSQLPTSYNEQFF